The rows below give T cell receptor beta chains drawn from one sample of a study of CD8 T cells in Susac syndrome. A single record per CDR3 protein comes from TCRdb applying MiXCR to the immunoSEQ multiplex PCR reads. The table has 150,000 to 200,000 distinct CDR3 sequences, 90% to 97% seen once. The material sequenced was CD4+ T cells from PBMCs. These receptors came from a human donor with Susac syndrome. The CDR3 runs from the conserved cysteine through the conserved F or W. A D gene is named only where the DNA matches it firmly. Expanded clones get a size class; other rows say once, few or many, or leave the size out.

v_call	d_call	clone_size	j_call	cdr3_aa	cdr3_nt
TRBV5-4	-	-	TRBJ1-2	CASSLDRGLYGYTF	TGTGCCAGCAGCTTGGATCGCGGCCTCTATGGCTACACCTTC
TRBV30	-	-	TRBJ2-7	CAWSVPGTRYEQYF	TGTGCCTGGAGTGTACCGGGCACTCGCTACGAGCAGTACTTC
TRBV7-9	-	-	TRBJ2-4	CASSLGHPNIQYF	TGTGCCAGCAGCTTAGGGCACCCGAACATTCAGTACTTC
TRBV15	TRBD1	-	TRBJ1-2	CATSRGPGGHGYTF	TGTGCCACCAGCAGAGGGCCAGGGGGCCATGGCTACACCTTC
TRBV29-1	-	-	TRBJ1-1	CSARRGATEAFF	TGCAGCGCCAGAAGGGGGGCCACTGAAGCTTTCTTT
TRBV9	-	once	TRBJ2-2	CASSDRRGELFF	TGTGCCAGCAGCGATAGACGCGGGGAGCTGTTTTTT
TRBV6-6	-	-	TRBJ2-7	CASALKVNEQYF	TGTGCCAGCGCCCTAAAGGTCAACGAGCAGTACTTC
TRBV15	-	-	TRBJ1-5	CATSRRAMGANQPQHF	TGTGCCACCAGCAGGCGGGCCATGGGGGCCAATCAGCCCCAGCATTTT
TRBV9	-	-	TRBJ2-5	CASSVVDEETQYF	TGTGCCAGCAGCGTAGTAGATGAAGAGACCCAGTACTTC
TRBV29-1	TRBD2	-	TRBJ2-1	CSTRTSGGAMGFF	TGCAGCACAAGGACTAGCGGGGGGGCCATGGGGTTCTTC
TRBV12-3/TRBV12-4	-	-	TRBJ2-5	CASSLAIDQATQYF	TGTGCCAGCAGTTTAGCGATCGACCAAGCGACCCAGTACTTC
TRBV7-2	-	few	TRBJ2-7	CASSLGGLWEQYF	TGTGCCAGCAGCTTAGGCGGCTTGTGGGAGCAGTACTTC
TRBV6-2/TRBV6-3	-	-	TRBJ2-6	CASGSRMGSGVANVLTF	TGTGCCAGCGGCTCGCGGATGGGGTCGGGGGTGGCCAACGTCCTGACTTTC
TRBV5-4	TRBD2	-	TRBJ2-1	CASSPGLAGGDEQFF	TGTGCCAGCAGCCCGGGACTAGCGGGGGGGGATGAGCAGTTCTTC
TRBV20-1	-	-	TRBJ1-4	CSASGNLNEKLFF	TGCAGTGCTAGCGGGAACCTGAATGAAAAACTGTTTTTT
TRBV11-2	-	-	TRBJ1-5	CASSLEVFQPQHF	TGTGCCAGCAGCTTAGAGGTGTTTCAGCCCCAGCATTTT
TRBV11-2	TRBD2	-	TRBJ2-7	CASSSPPRLAGAFYEQYF	TGTGCCAGCAGCTCCCCACCCCGACTAGCGGGAGCCTTTTACGAGCAGTACTTC
TRBV29-1	-	-	TRBJ1-2	CSVDSNYGYTF	TGCAGCGTTGACAGTAACTATGGCTACACCTTC
TRBV27	-	once	TRBJ1-6	CASRTQLGGAYSPLHF	TGTGCCAGCAGAACGCAATTGGGCGGGGCCTATTCACCCCTCCACTTT
TRBV24-1	-	-	TRBJ2-6	CATSDPAGVGANVLTF	TGTGCCACCAGTGACCCCGCAGGGGTCGGGGCCAACGTCCTGACTTTC
TRBV5-4	TRBD2	-	TRBJ2-1	CASSLGTSGDNEQFF	TGTGCCAGCAGCTTGGGGACTAGCGGAGACAATGAGCAGTTCTTC
TRBV6-2/TRBV6-3	TRBD2	-	TRBJ2-1	CASTGSSGSWNEQFF	TGTGCCAGCACCGGGTCCAGCGGGAGTTGGAATGAGCAGTTCTTC
TRBV11-2	-	-	TRBJ1-2	CASSLQGNGYTF	TGTGCCAGCAGCTTACAGGGAAATGGCTACACCTTC
TRBV27	-	-	TRBJ2-2	CASSFERGELFF	TGTGCCAGCAGTTTTGAACGAGGGGAGCTGTTTTTT
TRBV28	-	-	TRBJ1-6	CASSFRGGSPLHF	TGTGCCAGCAGTTTCCGGGGCGGCTCACCCCTCCACTTT
TRBV7-2	TRBD1	-	TRBJ1-2	CASSLAGQGAFGYTF	TGTGCCAGCAGCTTAGCTGGGCAGGGGGCATTCGGCTACACCTTC
TRBV28	-	few	TRBJ2-3	CASSLPTDTQYF	TGTGCCAGCAGTTTACCAACAGATACGCAGTATTTT
TRBV5-1	-	-	TRBJ1-4	CASSFGPQAEKLFF	TGCGCCAGCAGCTTCGGGCCCCAGGCGGAAAAACTGTTTTTT
TRBV7-2	TRBD1	-	TRBJ2-4	CASSPTGGRNIQYF	TGTGCCAGCAGTCCCACAGGGGGTCGGAACATTCAGTACTTC
TRBV3-1	TRBD2	-	TRBJ2-1	CASSRGLAGGPGEQFF	TGTGCCAGCAGCCGAGGCCTAGCGGGAGGGCCGGGTGAGCAGTTCTTC
TRBV20-1	-	-	TRBJ1-1	CSARYGMNTEAFF	TGCAGTGCTAGGTATGGCATGAACACTGAAGCTTTCTTT
TRBV5-4	-	few	TRBJ1-6	CASSLVPIHNSPLHF	TGTGCCAGCAGCTTGGTCCCCATCCATAATTCACCCCTCCACTTT
TRBV20-1	-	-	TRBJ2-7	CSASRGPGREQYF	TGCAGTGCTTCTCGCGGACCAGGGAGGGAGCAGTACTTC
TRBV9	-	-	TRBJ2-5	CASSVEVGYETQYF	TGTGCCAGCAGCGTAGAGGTGGGGTACGAGACCCAGTACTTC
TRBV6-5	-	-	TRBJ1-1	CASSYSSLNTEAFF	TGTGCCAGCAGTTACTCGAGCCTGAACACTGAAGCTTTCTTT
TRBV7-6	-	-	TRBJ2-5	CASSLGPAQRQETQYF	TGTGCCAGCAGCTTAGGTCCAGCACAAAGACAGGAGACCCAGTACTTC
TRBV30	-	-	TRBJ2-7	CAWSDDSAYEQYF	TGTGCCTGGAGTGACGATTCAGCCTACGAGCAGTACTTC
TRBV30	TRBD2	-	TRBJ2-7	CAWSLPLGLAVEQYF	TGTGCCTGGAGTCTCCCCCTGGGACTAGCGGTTGAGCAGTACTTC
TRBV12-3/TRBV12-4	-	-	TRBJ2-3	CASSRGGTLDTQYF	TGTGCCAGCAGCAGGGGAGGGACACTAGATACGCAGTATTTT
TRBV18	TRBD1	once	TRBJ2-1	CASSNRDRFYNEQFF	TGTGCCAGCTCAAACCGGGACAGGTTTTACAATGAGCAGTTCTTC
TRBV10-3	-	-	TRBJ2-5	CAISPGEETQYF	TGTGCCATCTCCCCAGGGGAGGAGACCCAGTACTTC
TRBV27	-	-	TRBJ2-5	CASSLGSGPQETQYF	TGTGCCAGCAGTTTAGGTTCGGGGCCCCAAGAGACCCAGTACTTC
TRBV12-3/TRBV12-4	-	-	TRBJ2-3	CASTNRLDTQYF	TGTGCCAGCACCAACAGGTTAGATACGCAGTATTTT
TRBV29-1	-	once	TRBJ2-5	CSVLTTRTSQETQYF	TGCAGCGTTTTAACGACACGTACTTCCCAAGAGACCCAGTACTTC
TRBV11-1	-	-	TRBJ2-2	CASSLARLPRGELFF	TGTGCCAGCAGCTTAGCACGACTTCCTCGCGGGGAGCTGTTTTTT
TRBV7-8	TRBD1	-	TRBJ1-2	CASSSGLAGGLGYTF	TGTGCCAGCAGCTCAGGGCTGGCAGGGGGCCTTGGCTACACCTTC
TRBV29-1	TRBD1	-	TRBJ1-3	CSFRTGGNTIYF	TGCAGCTTCCGGACAGGGGGAAACACCATATATTTT
TRBV28	TRBD1	-	TRBJ2-1	CASRGTVGNEQFF	TGTGCCAGCAGGGGGACAGTTGGCAATGAGCAGTTCTTC
TRBV30	TRBD1	-	TRBJ2-7	CAWSGQGRNEQYF	TGTGCCTGGAGTGGACAGGGCAGGAACGAGCAGTACTTC
TRBV7-2	-	-	TRBJ2-5	CASSLGLSPYETQYF	TGTGCCAGCAGCTTAGGTCTGTCGCCTTACGAGACCCAGTACTTC
TRBV29-1	-	-	TRBJ2-1	CSVMGQGSDNEQFF	TGCAGCGTTATGGGGCAGGGGTCGGACAATGAGCAGTTCTTC
TRBV4-2	TRBD2	-	TRBJ2-1	CASSQDPAGGPYNEQFF	TGTGCCAGCAGCCAAGATCCCGCGGGAGGGCCGTACAATGAGCAGTTCTTC